The TCR beta chain under discussion was sequenced for a study of blood T cell repertoires in COVID-19. Study-wide context: The samples span acute and convalescent COVID-19 from the United States, Italy and Spain.

The CDR3 is 13 residues long. Germline V gene lookup returns CDR1 SGHVS and CDR2 FQNEAQ. V lost 1 base and J 5 bases, leaving 5 bases between the germline ends. This clone was observed a single time. Repertoires were generated with immunoSEQ multiplex PCR, while TCRdb's copy carries only in-frame clones and drops some. Among fewer than 250,000 clones listed, 70% to 90% were seen once. This TCR was recovered from a woman in her sixties or seventies with acute or convalescent COVID-19. The sequenced sample consisted of peripheral blood. The chain has TRBV7-8 and TRBJ1-4; no clear D gene. This CDR3 is CASSLGRNEKLFF. In DNA, the CDR3 is TGTGCCAGCAGCTTAGGGAGAAATGAAAAACTGTTTTTT.